This T cell receptor beta chain stems from a study of blood T cell repertoires in COVID-19. Germline V lookup: CDR1 SGHTS, CDR2 YDEGEE. Trimming cost V 4 bases and J 0 bases, with 7 bases left between them. CDR3 length: 13 amino acids. Original analysis: Cell counts per sample came from amplifying reference gene primers. Produced via immunoSEQ multiplex PCR; TCRdb's table is partial and in-frame only. That table furnishes V, J and clone size, whereas the DNA furnished D and trimming. The table lists roughly 95,000 clones, about nine tenths of them singletons. V gene TRBV5-8 combines with J gene TRBJ2-5; possibly TRBD2 for D (5 bases). The material sequenced was peripheral blood. The TCR sequence derives from a woman in her forties or fifties in a cohort sampled during active COVID-19. CDR3 in DNA: TGTGCCAGCAGCACCGGGGACCAAGAGACCCAGTACTTC. Protein sequence: CASSTGDQETQYF.